The present entry profiles one T cell receptor beta chain with its context. In the authors' methods: The authors estimated nucleated cell counts from reference gene primer amplification. TCRdb's copy holds only in-frame clones and misses some; the assay was immunoSEQ multiplex PCR. V, J and clone size are taken as reported in that table, and D and trimming were inferred from the DNA itself. The data hold roughly 200,000 clones, with 90% observed a single time. Germline V CDR1 and CDR2: SGHAT, FQNNGV. This CDR3 region has 15 residues. Trimming took 1 base from V and 4 from J, leaving 11 bases between them. The source of the sample is a study of blood T cell repertoires in COVID-19. Study background: Collection of acute and convalescent COVID-19 samples took place in the United States, Italy and Spain. PBMCs, B-cell-depleted T cells, or T cells were the source of the cDNA or gDNA that made up the material.

The chain employs TRBV11-2 and TRBJ2-1; possibly TRBD2 for D (5 bases). The clonotype originates from a middle-aged man with acute or convalescent COVID-19. What was sequenced was peripheral blood. The CDR3 protein is CASSLGGSGYNEQFF. The CDR3 nucleotides read TGTGCCAGCAGCTTAGGAGGGTCCGGATACAATGAGCAGTTCTTC.